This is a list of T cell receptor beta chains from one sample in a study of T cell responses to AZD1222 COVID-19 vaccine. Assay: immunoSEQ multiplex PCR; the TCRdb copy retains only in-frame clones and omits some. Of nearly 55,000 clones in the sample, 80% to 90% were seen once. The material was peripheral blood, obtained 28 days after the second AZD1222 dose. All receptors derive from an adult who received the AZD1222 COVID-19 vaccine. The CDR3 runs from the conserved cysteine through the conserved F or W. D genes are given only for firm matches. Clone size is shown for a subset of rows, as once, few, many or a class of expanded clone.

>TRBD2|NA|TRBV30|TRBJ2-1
CAWSAGLAGYNEQFF
TGTGCCTGGAGTGCGGGACTAGCGGGGTACAATGAGCAGTTCTTC
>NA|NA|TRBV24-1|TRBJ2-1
CATSDYDEQFF
TGTGCCACCAGTGATTACGATGAGCAGTTCTTC
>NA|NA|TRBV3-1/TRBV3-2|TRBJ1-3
CASSPPKGGAGNTIYF
TGTGCCAGCAGCCCTCCAAAGGGAGGCGCTGGAAACACCATATATTTT
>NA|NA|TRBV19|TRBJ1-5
CASSPQGNNQPQHF
TGTGCCAGTAGCCCTCAGGGGAACAATCAGCCCCAGCATTTT
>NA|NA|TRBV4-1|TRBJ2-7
CASSQGASYEQYF
TGCGCCAGCAGCCAAGGGGCATCCTACGAGCAGTACTTC
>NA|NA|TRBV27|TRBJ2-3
CASSWPTQYF
TGTGCCAGCAGTTGGCCTACGCAGTATTTT
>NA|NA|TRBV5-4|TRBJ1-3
CASSLDREGNTIYF
TGTGCCAGCAGCTTGGACAGGGAGGGAAACACCATATATTTT
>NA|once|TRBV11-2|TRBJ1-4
CASSLRTAATNEKLFF
TGTGCCAGCAGCCTAAGGACAGCCGCAACTAATGAAAAACTGTTTTTT
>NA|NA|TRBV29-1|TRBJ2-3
CSVLGMTDSTDTQYF
TGCAGCGTTCTAGGTATGACGGACAGCACAGATACGCAGTATTTT
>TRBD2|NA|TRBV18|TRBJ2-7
CASSPTASGRGYEQYF
TGTGCCAGCTCACCAACGGCTAGCGGGAGAGGCTACGAGCAGTACTTC
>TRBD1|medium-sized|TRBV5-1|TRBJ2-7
CASSWATGMGYEQYF
TGCGCCAGCAGCTGGGCGACAGGGATGGGGTACGAGCAGTACTTC
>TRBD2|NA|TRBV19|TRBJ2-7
CASSATGTIVYEQYF
TGTGCCAGTAGTGCAACCGGGACTATAGTCTACGAGCAGTACTTC
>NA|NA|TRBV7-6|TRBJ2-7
CASSLRGSYEQYF
TGTGCCAGCAGCTTACGGGGCTCCTACGAGCAGTACTTC
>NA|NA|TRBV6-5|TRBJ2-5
CASSLLQTQYF
TGTGCCAGCAGCCTCCTGCAGACCCAGTACTTC
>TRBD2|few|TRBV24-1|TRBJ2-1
CATGPAGGYNEQFF
TGTGCCACCGGCCCCGCGGGAGGGTACAATGAGCAGTTCTTC
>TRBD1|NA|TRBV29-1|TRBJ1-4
CSVDGTGLTGEKLFF
TGCAGCGTTGACGGGACAGGGCTCACGGGTGAAAAACTGTTTTTT
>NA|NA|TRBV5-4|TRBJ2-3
CASSLVGTPRYF
TGTGCCAGCAGCTTGGTGGGGACTCCCCGGTATTTT
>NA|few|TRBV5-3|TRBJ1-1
CASCSRVSCLNTEAFF
TGTGCCAGCTGCAGCAGGGTGTCTTGTCTGAACACTGAAGCTTTCTTT
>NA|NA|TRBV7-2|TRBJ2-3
CASRDVRRLDTQYF
TGTGCCAGCAGGGACGTACGGCGCCTGGATACGCAGTATTTT
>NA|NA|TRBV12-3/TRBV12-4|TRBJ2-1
CASSFEFQIRFF
TGTGCCAGCAGTTTTGAGTTCCAAATACGGTTCTTC
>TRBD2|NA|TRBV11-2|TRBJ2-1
CASSWGEGRRNEQFF
TGTGCCAGCAGCTGGGGGGAGGGCCGAAGGAATGAGCAGTTCTTC
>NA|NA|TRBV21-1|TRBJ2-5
CATGRREGAVYGETQYF
TGTGCCACCGGCCGGAGGGAGGGCGCAGTTTACGGGGAGACCCAGTACTTC
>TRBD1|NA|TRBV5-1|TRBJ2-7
CASSSLNTGAEQYF
TGCGCCAGCAGCTCACTGAATACAGGGGCCGAGCAGTACTTC
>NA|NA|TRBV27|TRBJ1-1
CASSFGRRDAEAFF
TGTGCCAGCAGTTTCGGTAGAAGGGATGCTGAAGCTTTCTTT
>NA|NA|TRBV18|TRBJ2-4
CASSPLRTSQAKNIQYF
TGTGCCAGCTCACCACTCAGAACTAGCCAAGCCAAAAACATTCAGTACTTC
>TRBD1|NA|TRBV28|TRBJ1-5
CASSSGQGGNQPQHF
TGTGCCAGCAGTTCCGGACAGGGGGGGAATCAGCCCCAGCATTTT
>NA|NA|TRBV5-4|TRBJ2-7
CASSLPSEYEQYF
TGTGCCAGCAGCTTGCCTAGCGAGTACGAGCAGTACTTC
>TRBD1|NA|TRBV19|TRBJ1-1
CASSPIDRGSMNTEAFF
TGTGCCAGTAGTCCAATAGACAGGGGGAGCATGAACACTGAAGCTTTCTTT
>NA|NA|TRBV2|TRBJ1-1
CASGREGSFKAEAFF
TGTGCCAGCGGGCGTGAAGGGTCATTTAAGGCTGAAGCTTTCTTT
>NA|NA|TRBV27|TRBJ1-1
CASSLSARDRTEAFF
TGTGCCAGCAGTTTATCGGCCCGGGATCGGACTGAAGCTTTCTTT
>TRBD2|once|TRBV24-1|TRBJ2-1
CATSDLAGSYNEQFF
TGTGCCACCAGTGATCTAGCGGGTTCCTACAATGAGCAGTTCTTC
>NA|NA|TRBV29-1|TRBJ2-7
CSVRRASSYEQYF
TGCAGCGTTCGACGGGCGAGCTCCTACGAGCAGTACTTC
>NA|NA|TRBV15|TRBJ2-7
CATSRDIADGSYEQYF
TGTGCCACCAGCAGAGATATCGCGGACGGCTCCTACGAGCAGTACTTC
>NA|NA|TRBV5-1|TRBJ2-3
CASSLGGSTSTDTQYF
TGCGCCAGCAGCTTGGGGGGGAGTACTAGCACAGATACGCAGTATTTT
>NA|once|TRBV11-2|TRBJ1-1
CASSLSFVPNTEAFF
TGTGCCAGCAGCTTATCCTTTGTCCCGAACACTGAAGCTTTCTTT
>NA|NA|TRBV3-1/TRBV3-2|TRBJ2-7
CASSQARSTGSYEQYF
TGTGCCAGCAGCCAAGCCCGCTCCACAGGGTCCTACGAGCAGTACTTC
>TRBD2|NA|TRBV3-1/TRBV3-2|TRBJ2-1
CASSQVQPSSRGRSGEFF
TGTGCCAGCAGCCAAGTCCAACCCTCTTCCCGCGGGAGATCCGGGGAGTTCTTC
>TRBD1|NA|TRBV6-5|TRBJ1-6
CAARGQPYNSPLHF
TGTGCCGCGAGGGGGCAGCCCTATAATTCACCCCTCCACTTT
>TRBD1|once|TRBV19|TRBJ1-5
CASSIYRGDQPQHF
TGTGCCAGTAGTATATACAGGGGGGATCAGCCCCAGCATTTT
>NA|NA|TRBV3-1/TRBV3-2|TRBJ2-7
CASSPIGARYEQYF
TGTGCCAGCAGCCCAATAGGGGCCCGCTACGAGCAGTACTTC
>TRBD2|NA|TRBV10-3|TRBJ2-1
CATAPGLAGSISYNEQFF
TGTGCCACCGCACCGGGACTAGCGGGGTCGATCTCCTACAATGAGCAGTTCTTC
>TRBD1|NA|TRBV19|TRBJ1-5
CASSSTGGGQPQHF
TGTGCCAGTAGTAGTACAGGGGGCGGTCAGCCCCAGCATTTT
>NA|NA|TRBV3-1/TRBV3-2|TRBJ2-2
CASRRSQNTGELFF
TGTGCCAGCAGACGTAGCCAGAACACCGGGGAGCTGTTTTTT
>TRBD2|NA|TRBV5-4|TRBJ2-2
CASSPGLAGLDTGELFF
TGTGCCAGCAGCCCGGGACTAGCGGGACTGGACACCGGGGAGCTGTTTTTT
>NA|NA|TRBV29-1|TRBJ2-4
CSGGTAKNIQYF
TGCAGCGGGGGAACAGCCAAAAACATTCAGTACTTC
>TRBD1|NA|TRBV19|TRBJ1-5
CASRTSGTGNQPQHF
TGTGCCAGTAGAACTTCCGGGACAGGGAACCAGCCCCAGCATTTT
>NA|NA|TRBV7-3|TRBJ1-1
CASSSGGGGGTEAFF
TGTGCCAGCAGCTCAGGAGGGGGAGGTGGGACTGAAGCTTTCTTT
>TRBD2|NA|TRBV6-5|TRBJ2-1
CASSSRVAGAYNEQFF
TGTGCCAGCAGTTCACGGGTAGCGGGGGCCTACAATGAGCAGTTCTTC
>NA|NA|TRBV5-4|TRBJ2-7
CASSHDRKGQYF
TGTGCCAGCAGCCACGACAGGAAGGGTCAGTACTTC
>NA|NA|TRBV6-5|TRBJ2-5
CASKRGVLREETQYF
TGTGCCAGCAAGAGGGGGGTCCTCAGGGAGGAGACCCAGTACTTC
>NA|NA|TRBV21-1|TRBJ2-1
CASSHKRDRGDNEQFF
TGTGCCAGCAGCCATAAACGGGACAGGGGGGACAATGAGCAGTTCTTC
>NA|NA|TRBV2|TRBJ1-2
CASSESVGGYTF
TGTGCCAGCAGTGAAAGCGTGGGTGGCTACACCTTC
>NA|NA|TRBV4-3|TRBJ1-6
CASSQGAPWTSPLHF
TGCGCCAGCAGCCAAGGGGCCCCCTGGACCTCACCCCTCCACTTT
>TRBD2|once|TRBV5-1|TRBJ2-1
CASSLAAGEVDEQFF
TGCGCCAGCAGCTTGGCCGCGGGAGAGGTGGATGAGCAGTTCTTC